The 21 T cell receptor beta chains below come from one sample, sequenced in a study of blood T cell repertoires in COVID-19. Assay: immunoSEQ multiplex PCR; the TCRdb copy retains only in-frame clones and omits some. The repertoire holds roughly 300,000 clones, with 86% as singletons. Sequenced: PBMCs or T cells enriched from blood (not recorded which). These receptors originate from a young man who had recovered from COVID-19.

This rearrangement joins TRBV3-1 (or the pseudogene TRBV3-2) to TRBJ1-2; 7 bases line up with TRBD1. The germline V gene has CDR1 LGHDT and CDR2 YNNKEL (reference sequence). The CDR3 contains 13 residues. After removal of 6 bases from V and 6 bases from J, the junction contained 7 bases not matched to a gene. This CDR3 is CASRRQGRDGYTF. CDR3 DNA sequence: TGTGCCAGCAGGAGACAGGGTCGGGATGGCTACACCTTC.

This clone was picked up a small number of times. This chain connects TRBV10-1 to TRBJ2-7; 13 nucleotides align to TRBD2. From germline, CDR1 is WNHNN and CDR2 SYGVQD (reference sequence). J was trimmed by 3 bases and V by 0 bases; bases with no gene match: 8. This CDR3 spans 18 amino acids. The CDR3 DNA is TGCGCCAGCAGTGAGTCGGGACTAGCGGGGCGGGGAGGCTACGAGCAGTACTTC. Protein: CASSESGLAGRGGYEQYF.

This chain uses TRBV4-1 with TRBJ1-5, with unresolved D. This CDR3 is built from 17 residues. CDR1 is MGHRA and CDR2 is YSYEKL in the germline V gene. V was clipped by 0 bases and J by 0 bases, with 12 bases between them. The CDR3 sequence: CASSQEGRGSSNQPQHF. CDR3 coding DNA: TGCGCCAGCAGCCAAGAAGGTAGAGGGAGTAGCAATCAGCCCCAGCATTTT.

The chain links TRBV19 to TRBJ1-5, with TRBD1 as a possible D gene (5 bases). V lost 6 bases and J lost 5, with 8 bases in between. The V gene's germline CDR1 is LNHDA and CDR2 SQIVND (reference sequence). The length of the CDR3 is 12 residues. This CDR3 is CASSSGYQPQHF. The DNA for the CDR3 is TGTGCCAGTAGCTCAGGGTATCAGCCCCAGCATTTT. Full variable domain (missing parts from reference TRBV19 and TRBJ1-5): DGGITQSPKYLFRKEGQNVTLSCEQNLNHDAMYWYRQDPGQGLRLIYYSQIVNDFQKGDIAEGYSVSREKKESFPLTVTSAQKNPTAFYLCASSSGYQPQHFGDGTRLSIL.

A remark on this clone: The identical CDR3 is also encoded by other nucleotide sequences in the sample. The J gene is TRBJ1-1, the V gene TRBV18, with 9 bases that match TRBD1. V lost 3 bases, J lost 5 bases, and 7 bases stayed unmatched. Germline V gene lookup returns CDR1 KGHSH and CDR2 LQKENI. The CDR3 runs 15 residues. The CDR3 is CASSPGQGGITEAFF. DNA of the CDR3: TGTGCCAGCTCACCGGGACAGGGCGGAATAACTGAAGCTTTCTTT.

DNA of the CDR3: TGTGCCAGCAGTGAAGCCCGACAGGGGGCGCAATGGACGCAGTATTTT. It translates to CASSEARQGAQWTQYF. J is TRBJ2-3 and V is TRBV6-1, with TRBD1 matching over 10 bases. Germline V lookup: CDR1 MNHNS, CDR2 SASEGT. CDR3 length equals 16 residues. Germline trimming cut 0 bases from V and 9 bases from J; bases unmatched to any gene: 9.

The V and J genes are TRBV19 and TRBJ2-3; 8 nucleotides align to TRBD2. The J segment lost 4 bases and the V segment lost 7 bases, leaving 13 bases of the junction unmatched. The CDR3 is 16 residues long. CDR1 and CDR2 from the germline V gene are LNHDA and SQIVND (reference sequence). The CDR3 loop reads CASKRSSGEGADTQYF. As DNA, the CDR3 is TGTGCCAGTAAGCGGAGTAGCGGGGAGGGCGCAGATACGCAGTATTTT.

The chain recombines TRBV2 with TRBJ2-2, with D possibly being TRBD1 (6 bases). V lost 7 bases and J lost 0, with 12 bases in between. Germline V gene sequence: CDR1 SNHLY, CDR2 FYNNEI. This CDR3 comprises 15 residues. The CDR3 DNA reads TGTGCCAGCAAACAGGGCGCCTCGAACACCGGGGAGCTGTTTTTT. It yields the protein CASKQGASNTGELFF.

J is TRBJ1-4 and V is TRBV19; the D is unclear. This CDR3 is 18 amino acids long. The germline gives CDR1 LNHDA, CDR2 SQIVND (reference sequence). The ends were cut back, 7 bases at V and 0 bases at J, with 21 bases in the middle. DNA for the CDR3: TGTGCCAGTACCTCCTCGGGGAGGGATCCGGCAACTAATGAAAAACTGTTTTTT. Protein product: CASTSSGRDPATNEKLFF.

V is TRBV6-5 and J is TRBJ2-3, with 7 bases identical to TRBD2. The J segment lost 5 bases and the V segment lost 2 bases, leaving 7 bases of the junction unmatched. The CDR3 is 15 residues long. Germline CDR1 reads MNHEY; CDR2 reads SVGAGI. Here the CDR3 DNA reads TGTGCCAGCAGTTACACGGCGGGAGCGGTAGATACGCAGTATTTT. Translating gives CASSYTAGAVDTQYF.

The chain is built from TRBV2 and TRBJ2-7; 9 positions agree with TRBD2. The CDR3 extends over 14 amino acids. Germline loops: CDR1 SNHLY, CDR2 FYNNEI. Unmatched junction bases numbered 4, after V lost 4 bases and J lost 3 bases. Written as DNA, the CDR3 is TGTGCCAGCAGTGCCAGCGGGAGGTACTACGAGCAGTACTTC. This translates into CASSASGRYYEQYF.

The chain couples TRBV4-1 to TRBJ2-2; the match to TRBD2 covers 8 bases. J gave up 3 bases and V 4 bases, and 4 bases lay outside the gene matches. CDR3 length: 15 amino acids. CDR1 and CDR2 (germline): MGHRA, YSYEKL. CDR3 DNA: TGCGCCAGCAGCCTCGGGGGGGCCGACACCGGGGAGCTGTTTTTT. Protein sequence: CASSLGGADTGELFF.

The CDR3 DNA is TGTGCCAGCAGCTCAGGGACAGGTGGGAACACCATATATTTT. It yields the protein CASSSGTGGNTIYF. This chain joins TRBV11-2 and TRBJ1-3, with TRBD1 matching 8 bases. CDR3 length: 14 amino acids. CDR1 is SGHAT and CDR2 is FQNNGV in the germline V gene. The J segment lost 7 bases and the V segment lost 4 bases, leaving 6 bases of the junction unmatched.

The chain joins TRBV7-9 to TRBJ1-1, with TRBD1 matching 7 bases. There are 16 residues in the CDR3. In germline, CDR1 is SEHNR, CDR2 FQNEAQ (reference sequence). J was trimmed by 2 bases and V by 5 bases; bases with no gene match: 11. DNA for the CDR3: TGTGCCAGCAGCCCGCCCGGGACAGCTAGAAACACTGAAGCTTTCTTT. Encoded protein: CASSPPGTARNTEAFF.

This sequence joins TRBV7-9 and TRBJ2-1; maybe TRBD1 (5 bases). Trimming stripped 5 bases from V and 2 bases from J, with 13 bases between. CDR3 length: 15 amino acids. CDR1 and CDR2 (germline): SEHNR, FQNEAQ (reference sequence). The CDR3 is CASSPIRTPYNEQFF. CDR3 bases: TGTGCCAGCAGCCCCATTAGGACACCCTACAATGAGCAGTTCTTC.

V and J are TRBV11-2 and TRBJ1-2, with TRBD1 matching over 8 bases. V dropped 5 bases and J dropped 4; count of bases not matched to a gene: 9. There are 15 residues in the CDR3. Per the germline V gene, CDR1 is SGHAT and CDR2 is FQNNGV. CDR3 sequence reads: CASSLTSTGGYGYTF. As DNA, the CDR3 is TGTGCCAGCAGCCTAACATCCACAGGGGGCTATGGCTACACCTTC.

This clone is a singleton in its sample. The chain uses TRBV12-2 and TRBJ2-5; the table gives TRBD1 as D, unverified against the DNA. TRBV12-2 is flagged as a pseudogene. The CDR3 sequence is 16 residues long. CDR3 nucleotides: TGTGCAAGTCGCTTAGAAACCCAAGGGGATGGGGAGACCCAGTACTTC. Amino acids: CASRLETQGDGETQYF.

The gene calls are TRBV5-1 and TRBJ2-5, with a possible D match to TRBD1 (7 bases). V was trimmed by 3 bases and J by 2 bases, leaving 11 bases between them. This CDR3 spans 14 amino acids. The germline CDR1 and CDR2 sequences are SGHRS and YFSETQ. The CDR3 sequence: CASSSQGTQETQYF. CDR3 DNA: TGCGCCAGCAGCTCACAGGGGACTCAAGAGACCCAGTACTTC.

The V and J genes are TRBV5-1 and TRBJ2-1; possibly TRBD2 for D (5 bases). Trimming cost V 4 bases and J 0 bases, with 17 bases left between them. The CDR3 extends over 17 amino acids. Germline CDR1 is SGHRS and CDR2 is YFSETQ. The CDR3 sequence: CASSPGPGLGSYNEQFF. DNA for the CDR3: TGCGCCAGCAGCCCAGGCCCGGGGTTAGGCTCCTACAATGAGCAGTTCTTC.

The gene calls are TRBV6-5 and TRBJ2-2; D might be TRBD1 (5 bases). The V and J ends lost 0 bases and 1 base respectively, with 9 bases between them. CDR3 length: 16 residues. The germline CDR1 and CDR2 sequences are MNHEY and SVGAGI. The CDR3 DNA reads TGTGCCAGCAGTTACTCGTCTCAGGGGAACACCGGGGAGCTGTTTTTT. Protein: CASSYSSQGNTGELFF.

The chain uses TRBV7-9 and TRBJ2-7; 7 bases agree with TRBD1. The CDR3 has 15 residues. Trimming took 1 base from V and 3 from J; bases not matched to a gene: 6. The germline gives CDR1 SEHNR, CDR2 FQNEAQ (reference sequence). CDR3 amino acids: CASSLEAGGVYEQYF. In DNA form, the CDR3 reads TGTGCCAGCAGCTTAGAAGCAGGGGGAGTCTACGAGCAGTACTTC.